These 6 T cell receptor beta chains were sequenced from one sample in a study of shared clonotypes between healthy human individuals (dated by TCRdb to 2020 to 2021). For the CD8 naive samples, CD45RO-negative cells were positively selected for CCR7, yielding a CD45RA+CCR7+ population from which TemRA cells were excluded. Library preparation was by the immunoSEQ multiplex PCR assay. TCRdb re-hosts the immuneACCESS table, in-frame sequences only. Its copies lack some clones; in the studies checked, an unresolved V gene accounts for under half of them, and the cause for the rest is not known. The sample data list some 740,000 clones, and 80% to 95% of these were observed just once. The top ten clones comprise 20% to 30% of the sample. The sample was naive CD8+ T cells sorted from blood. What this sample's cell subset or site label stands for: CD45RA+CCR7+. The receptor set was obtained from a man aged 25-40 years in good health.

The chain links TRBV2 to TRBJ1-1, with D possibly TRBD1 on 6 matching bases. The germline V gene has CDR1 SNHLY and CDR2 FYNNEI. Trimming removed 8 bases at V and 0 bases at J, with 16 bases between. The CDR3 covers 15 residues. The CDR3 DNA reads TGTGCCAGCGTGTTGACAGGCGATATGAACACTGAAGCTTTCTTT. It specifies CASVLTGDMNTEAFF.

The J gene is TRBJ1-2, the V gene TRBV2; D gene unclear. Looked up from germline, CDR1 is SNHLY and CDR2 is FYNNEI. This CDR3 has 12 residues. Trimming removed 8 bases from V and 7 bases from J, with 14 bases in between. CDR3 protein: CASPLRPSGYTF. The CDR3 bases are TGTGCCAGCCCCTTGCGGCCTAGTGGCTACACCTTC.

This clone was recorded only once. This rearrangement joins TRBV6-6 to TRBJ2-1; 9 bases line up with TRBD2. The CDR3 is 16 amino acids. In germline, CDR1 is MNHNY, CDR2 SVGAGI (reference sequence). V was pared by 0 bases and J by 7 bases, with 7 bases of the junction left unmatched. The CDR3 DNA reads as TGTGCCAGCAGTTACTCGAAGTCTAGCGGGACGAATGAGCAGTTCTTC. Protein: CASSYSKSSGTNEQFF.

V is TRBV28 and J is TRBJ2-1; a possible D gene is TRBD2 (5 bases). The CDR3 has 15 amino acids. The V and J ends lost 11 bases and 0 bases respectively, with 17 bases between them. Per the germline V gene, CDR1 is MDHEN and CDR2 is SYDVKM. CDR3 DNA sequence: TGTGCCTGGCCCCCCCCGGGGTACTCCTACAATGAGCAGTTCTTC. Protein product: CAWPPPGYSYNEQFF.

The chain carries TRBV30 and TRBJ1-4; D uncertain. The CDR3 length is 14 residues. Germline V gives CDR1 GTSNPN, CDR2 SVGIG (reference sequence). Trimming took 0 bases from V and 5 from J, leaving 10 bases between them. CDR3: CAWSVVKENEKLFF. As DNA, the CDR3 is TGTGCCTGGAGTGTCGTTAAAGAGAATGAAAAACTGTTTTTT.

In DNA form, the CDR3 reads TGTGCCAGTAGTGCCGGGGACACGCAGTATTTT. Translation gives CASSAGDTQYF. This chain joins TRBV19 and TRBJ2-3; D may match TRBD1 or TRBD2 (5 bases each). V lost 5 bases and J 9 bases, leaving 9 bases between the germline ends. Germline loops: CDR1 LNHDA, CDR2 SQIVND (reference sequence). This CDR3 region has 11 residues.